This T cell receptor (beta chain) was captured in a study of human T cells and chemical hapten exposure. Study information: Patch tests applied 0.01% DPC to the upper back and were scored after 6 days. Study-level findings and limits: Patch test score rose with PT1 expanded TCRs, significant at 8, 16, 32, not 4.

Via MiXCR, TCRdb re-called the RACE reads, giving one row per CDR3 protein. The profile covers about 84,000 distinct CDR3 sequences, with 10% to 11% appearing a single time and more than 3% taken by the ten largest. This clonotype was counted ten times or more. The antigen remains undetermined. Trimming shortened V by 4 bases and J by 7 bases, and 11 bases separated the two germline ends. This CDR3 comprises 13 residues. Germline-derived CDR1 and CDR2 are DFQATT and SNEGSKA (reference sequence). This sample's time point: patch test 3, about 24 weeks after DPC sensitization. Treatment specified: therapeutic diphenylcyclopropenone sensitization with weekly scalp DPC. Researchers extracted total RNA from unfractionated whole blood.

The origin of this receptor is a woman aged 45-65 years with alopecia areata. Some clones in this sample may be carry-over from other donors' samples. Sequencing used whole blood, obtained in connection with sensitization to the hapten diphenylcyclopropenone (DPC). The rearrangement joins TRBV20-1 to TRBJ1-6, with D possibly TRBD1 on 5 matching bases. The CDR3 reads CSANGAVNSPLHF. The CDR3, as DNA: TGCAGTGCTAACGGGGCGGTAAATTCACCCCTCCACTTT.